This T cell receptor (beta chain) appears in the sequencing data of a study of Ad26.COV2.S vaccination and SARS-CoV-2 variants. Study background: In the study, Ad26.COV2.S was injected intramuscularly once, or twice 56 days apart. Study-wide points: Estimates derived from TCR breadth and depth analyses may have underestimated total T cell responses. Among vaccine recipients, spike-specific TCR breadth exceeded that of placebo recipients. Reportedly, after vaccination the spike-specific CD8+ and CD4+ T cell responses displayed substantial breadth.

The sample's treatment: roughly 19 received Ad26.COV2.S at low or high dose, single or two shots; about 5 received placebo; per-sample allocation not given. Samples came from day 63 after the first vaccine or placebo injection. As for this clone: Its antigen is not identified.

V was trimmed by 0 bases and J by 7 bases, leaving 15 bases between them. In germline, CDR1 is LGHNA, CDR2 YSLEER. The CDR3 runs 15 residues. Sequencing used immunoSEQ multiplex PCR; TCRdb keeps in-frame clones, though not all of them. The sample holds about 480,000 clones, around 85% seen once. The input for sequencing was peripheral blood, taken in a trial of Ad26.COV2.S vaccine versus placebo. The receptor was isolated from a person aged 18 to 65 who received the Ad26.COV2.S COVID-19 vaccine or a placebo. The rearrangement links TRBV4-3 to TRBJ1-2, with D possibly being TRBD1 (5 bases). The CDR3 protein is CASSQDLGLEGGYTF. CDR3 nucleotide sequence: TGCGCCAGCAGCCAAGATCTGGGACTCGAGGGTGGCTACACCTTC.